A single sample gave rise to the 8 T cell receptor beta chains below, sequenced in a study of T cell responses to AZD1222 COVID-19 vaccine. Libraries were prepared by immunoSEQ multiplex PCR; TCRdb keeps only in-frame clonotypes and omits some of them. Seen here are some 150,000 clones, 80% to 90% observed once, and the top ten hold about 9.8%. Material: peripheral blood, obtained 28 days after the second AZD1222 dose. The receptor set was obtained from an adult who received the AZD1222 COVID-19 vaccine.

CDR3 in amino acids: CASTPSAGGMNTGELFF. The CDR3 bases are TGTGCCAGCACCCCCTCGGCAGGGGGAATGAACACCGGGGAGCTGTTTTTT. The V gene is TRBV28, the J gene TRBJ2-2; 7 bases align to TRBD1. With 7 bases clipped from V and 1 base from J, the junction kept 12 bases outside the gene matches. Germline CDR1 is MDHEN and CDR2 is SYDVKM. The CDR3 runs 17 residues.

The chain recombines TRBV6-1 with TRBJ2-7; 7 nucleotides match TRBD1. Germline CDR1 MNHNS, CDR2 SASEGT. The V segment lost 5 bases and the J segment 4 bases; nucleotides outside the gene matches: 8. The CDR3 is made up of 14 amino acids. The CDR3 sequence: CASSKDYRGYEQYF. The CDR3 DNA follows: TGTGCCAGCAGTAAGGATTACAGGGGTTACGAGCAGTACTTC.

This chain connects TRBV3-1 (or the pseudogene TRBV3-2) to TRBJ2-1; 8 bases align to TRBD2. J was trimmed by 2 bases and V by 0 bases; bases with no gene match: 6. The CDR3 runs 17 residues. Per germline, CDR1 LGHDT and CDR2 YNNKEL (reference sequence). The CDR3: CASSQDLGAGAYNEQFF. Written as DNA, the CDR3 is TGTGCCAGCAGCCAAGATCTTGGAGCGGGAGCCTACAATGAGCAGTTCTTC.

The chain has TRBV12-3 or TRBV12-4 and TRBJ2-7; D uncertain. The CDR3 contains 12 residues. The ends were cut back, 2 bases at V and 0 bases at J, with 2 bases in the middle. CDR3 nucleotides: TGTGCCAGCAGTTTAATCTCCTACGAGCAGTACTTC. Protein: CASSLISYEQYF.

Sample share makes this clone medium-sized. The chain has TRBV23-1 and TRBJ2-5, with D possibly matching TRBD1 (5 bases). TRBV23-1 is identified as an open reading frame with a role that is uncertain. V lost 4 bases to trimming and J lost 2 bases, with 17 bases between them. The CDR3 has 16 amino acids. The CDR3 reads CASSPKVTAKQETQYF. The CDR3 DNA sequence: TGCGCCAGCAGTCCTAAAGTGACAGCCAAACAAGAGACCCAGTACTTC.

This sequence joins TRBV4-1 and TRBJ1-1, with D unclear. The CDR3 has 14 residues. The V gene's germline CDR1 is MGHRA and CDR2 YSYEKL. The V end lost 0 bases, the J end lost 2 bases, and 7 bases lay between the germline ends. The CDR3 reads CASSQDTRNTEAFF. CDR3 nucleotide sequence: TGCGCCAGCAGCCAAGATACACGTAACACTGAAGCTTTCTTT.

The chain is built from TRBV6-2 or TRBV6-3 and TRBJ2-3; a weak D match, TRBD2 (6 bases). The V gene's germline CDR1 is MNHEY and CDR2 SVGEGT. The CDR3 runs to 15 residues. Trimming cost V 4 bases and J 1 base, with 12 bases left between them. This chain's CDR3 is CASSFGGAGTDTQYF. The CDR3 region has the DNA TGTGCCAGCAGTTTTGGCGGGGCGGGCACAGATACGCAGTATTTT.

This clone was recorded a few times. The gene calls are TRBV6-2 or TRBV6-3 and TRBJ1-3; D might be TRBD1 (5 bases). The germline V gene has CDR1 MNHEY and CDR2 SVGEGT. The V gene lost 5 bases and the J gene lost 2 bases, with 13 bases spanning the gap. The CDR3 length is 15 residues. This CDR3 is CASSQWDGPGNTIYF. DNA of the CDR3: TGTGCCAGCAGTCAATGGGACGGACCTGGAAACACCATATATTTT.